The following is a TCR beta chain sequence with its context. A much larger clonotype is one base distant, so this may be a read error. TCRdb passed the 5' RACE reads through MiXCR, listing each CDR3 protein once. Altogether fewer than 450,000 distinct CDR3 sequences are present, about 4% being singletons, with the ten largest covering roughly a quarter. This sample was taken from a study of T cells after yellow fever vaccination. The sequences come from PBMCs, collected 5 days after the yellow fever booster vaccination. The TCR sequence derives from a man aged 18 to 35 who received the YFV17D yellow fever vaccine.

The CDR3 DNA is TGTGCCAGCAGCTTAGTGGCGGCGATCACCGGGGAGCTGTTTTTT. Translation: CASSLVAAITGELFF. The V gene is TRBV7-2, the J gene TRBJ2-2; no reliable D call. Per the germline V gene, CDR1 is SGHTA and CDR2 is FQGNSA. CDR3 size: 15 residues. The V end was cut by 1 base, the J end by 4 bases, with 10 bases between.